This T cell receptor beta chain was sequenced in a study of long-term antiretroviral therapy in people with HIV. CDR1 KGHSY and CDR2 FQNENV come from the germline V gene. V trimming: 0 bases; J trimming: 5 bases; junction bases outside the gene matches: 1. CDR3 size: 13 residues. This clone was found a few times. Sequencing used immunoSEQ v3.0 at survey level. Some clones are missing from TCRdb's copy, which holds only in-frame ones; the method was immunoSEQ multiplex PCR. In the table there are around 20,000 clones, 80% to 85% of which are singletons. The clonotype originates from a middle-aged man with HIV. V is TRBV16 and J is TRBJ2-7; TRBD1 aligns across 7 bases. This specimen consisted of unsorted PBMCs, obtained 0.1 years before starting antiretroviral therapy. CDR3 in DNA: TGTGCCAGCAGCCAATCGACAGGGAACGAGCAGTACTTC. Residues: CASSQSTGNEQYF.